These T cell receptor beta chains were read from a single sample in a study of shared clonotypes between healthy human individuals. The method was immunoSEQ multiplex PCR; TCRdb's version includes in-frame clones alone and lacks a portion of them. The sample shows about 600,000 clones, around three quarters of them seen only once. Sequenced material: PBMCs. The receptors originated from a woman aged 40 to 55 in good health. Some clones in this sample may be carry-over from other donors' samples. The conserved cysteine and the conserved F or W are not part of the CDR3 here. The order of the fields is clone size, J gene, V gene, CDR3 protein. Expanded clones are given a class, and other clones once, few, many or no size at all.

>-|TRBJ1-4|TRBV30
AWSVHRDRLF
>-|TRBJ2-5|TRBV19
ASRLQGQETQY
>once|TRBJ1-5|TRBV28
ASSLKGGWKPQH
>-|TRBJ2-5|TRBV9
ASSGKTSSGTQY
>-|TRBJ2-3|TRBV5-1
ASSLTSGSTDTQY
>-|TRBJ1-3|TRBV7-8
ASSKEPRAGTGSAGNTIY
>-|TRBJ2-6|TRBV11-2
ASSLGPGQTR
>-|TRBJ1-2|TRBV27
ASSFGRDARGYT
>-|TRBJ2-2|TRBV19
ASTWSYTGELF
>-|TRBJ1-1|TRBV7-3
ASSSDRRGEAF
>-|TRBJ1-5|TRBV28
ASSRPNQPQH
>-|TRBJ2-3|TRBV28
ASSLLGGSPDTQY
>few|TRBJ1-5|TRBV21-1
ASSKDLSGTQPQH
>-|TRBJ2-1|TRBV25-1
ASSGSGPKGGLYNEQF
>-|TRBJ1-1|TRBV5-1
ASSLDLGVTEAF
>-|TRBJ2-3|TRBV30
AWDPGLAADTQY
>-|TRBJ1-5|TRBV30
AWSPTGRDQPQH
>-|TRBJ1-2|TRBV6-5
ASSPSGKVGYT
>few|TRBJ2-7|TRBV6-1
ASSEAGDRAEQY
>-|TRBJ2-5|TRBV7-2
ASSLQGETQY